This T cell receptor beta chain came from a study of blood T cell repertoires in COVID-19. Study-level background: The United States, Italy and Spain were the sources of the acute and convalescent COVID-19 samples. Nucleic acid was either cDNA or gDNA, and it came from T cells, B-cell-depleted T cells, or PBMCs.

As originally analysed: Amplified reference gene primers provided the basis for estimating nucleated cell counts. The table came from immunoSEQ multiplex PCR; TCRdb's copy has only in-frame clones and leaves some out. V, J and clone size reflect that table, while D and trimming were determined from the DNA. The sample shows tens of thousands of clones, 81% of them seen only once. A few counts support this clone. CDR1 and CDR2 (germline): SGHVS, FQNEAQ. V was trimmed by 1 base and J by 7 bases, leaving 8 bases between them. The CDR3 is made up of 13 amino acids. The sample was peripheral blood. This receptor was taken from an elderly man with acute or convalescent COVID-19. The V call is TRBV7-8, the J call TRBJ1-5; D is possibly TRBD1 (5 bases). CDR3 coding DNA: TGTGCCAGCAGCTTAGAGGAGGGGCAGCCCCAGCATTTT. This translates into CASSLEEGQPQHF.